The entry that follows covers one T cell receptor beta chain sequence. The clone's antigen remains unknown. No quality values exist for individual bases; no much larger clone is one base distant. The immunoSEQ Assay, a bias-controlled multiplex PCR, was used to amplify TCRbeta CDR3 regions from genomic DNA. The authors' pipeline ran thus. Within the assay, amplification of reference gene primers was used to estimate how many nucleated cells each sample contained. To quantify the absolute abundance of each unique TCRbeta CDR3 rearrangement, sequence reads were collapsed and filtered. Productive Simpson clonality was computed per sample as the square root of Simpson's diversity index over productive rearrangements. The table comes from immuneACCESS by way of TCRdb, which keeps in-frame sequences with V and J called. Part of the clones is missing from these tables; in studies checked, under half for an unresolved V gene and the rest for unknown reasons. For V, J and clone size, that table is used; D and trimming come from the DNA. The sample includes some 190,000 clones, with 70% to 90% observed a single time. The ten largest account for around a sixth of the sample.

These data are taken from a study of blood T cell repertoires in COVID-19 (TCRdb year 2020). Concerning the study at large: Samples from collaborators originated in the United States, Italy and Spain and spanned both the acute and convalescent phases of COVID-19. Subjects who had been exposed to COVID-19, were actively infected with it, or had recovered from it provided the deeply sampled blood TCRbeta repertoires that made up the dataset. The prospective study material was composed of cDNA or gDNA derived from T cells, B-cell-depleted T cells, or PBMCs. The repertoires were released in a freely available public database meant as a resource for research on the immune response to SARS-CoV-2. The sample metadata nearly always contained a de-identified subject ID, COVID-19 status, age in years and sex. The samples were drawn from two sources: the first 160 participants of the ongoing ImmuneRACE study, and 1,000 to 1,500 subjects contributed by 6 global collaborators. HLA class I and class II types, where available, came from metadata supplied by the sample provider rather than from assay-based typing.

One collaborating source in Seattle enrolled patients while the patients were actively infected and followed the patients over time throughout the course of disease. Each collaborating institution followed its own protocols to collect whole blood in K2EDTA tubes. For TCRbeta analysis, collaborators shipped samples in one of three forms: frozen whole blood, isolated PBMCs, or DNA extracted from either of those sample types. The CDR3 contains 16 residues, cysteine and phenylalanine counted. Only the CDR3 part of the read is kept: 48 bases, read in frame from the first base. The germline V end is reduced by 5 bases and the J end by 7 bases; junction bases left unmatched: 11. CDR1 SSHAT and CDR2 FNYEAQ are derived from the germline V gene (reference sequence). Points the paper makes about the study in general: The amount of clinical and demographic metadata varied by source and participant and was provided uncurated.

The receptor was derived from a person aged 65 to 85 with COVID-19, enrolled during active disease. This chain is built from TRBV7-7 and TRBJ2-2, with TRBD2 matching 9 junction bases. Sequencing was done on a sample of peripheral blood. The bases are TGTGCCAGCAGCCCCGGGACTAGCTCGGCCTACGGGGAGCTGTTTTTT. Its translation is CASSPGTSSAYGELFF.